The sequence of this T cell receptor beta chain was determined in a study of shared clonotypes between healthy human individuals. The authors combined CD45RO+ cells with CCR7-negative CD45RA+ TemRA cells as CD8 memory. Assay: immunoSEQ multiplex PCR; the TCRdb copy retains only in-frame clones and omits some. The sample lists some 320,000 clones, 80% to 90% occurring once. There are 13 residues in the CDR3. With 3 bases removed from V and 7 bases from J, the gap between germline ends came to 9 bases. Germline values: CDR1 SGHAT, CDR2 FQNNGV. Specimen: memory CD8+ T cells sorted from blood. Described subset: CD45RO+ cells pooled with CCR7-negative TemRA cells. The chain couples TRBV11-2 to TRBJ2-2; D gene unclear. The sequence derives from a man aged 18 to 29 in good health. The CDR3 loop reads CASSFRWVGELFF. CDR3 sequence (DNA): TGTGCCAGCAGCTTCCGATGGGTCGGGGAGCTGTTTTTT. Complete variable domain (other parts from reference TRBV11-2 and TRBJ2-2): EAGVAQSPRYKIIEKRQSVAFWCNPISGHATLYWYQQILGQGPKLLIQFQNNGVVDDSQLPKDRFSAERLKGVDSTLKIQPAKLEDSAVYLCASSFRWVGELFFGEGSRLTVL.